The present T cell receptor (beta chain) was sequenced within a study of blood T cells in healthy people across ages. A second PCR, run for roughly 6 to 11 cycles, used a sample-barcoded 5' primer plus a J-beta primer mix. TCRdb ran MiXCR on the 5' RACE reads and lists one entry per CDR3 protein. The sample records 600,000 or so distinct CDR3 sequences, less than 60% being singletons. The clonotype originates from a man older than 75 in good health. The sequencing sample was made of blood.

The CDR3: CASSSGRNTDTQYF. For the CDR3, the DNA is TGTGCCAGCAGCTCGGGACGGAACACAGATACGCAGTATTTT. This sequence joins TRBV7-2 and TRBJ2-3; D might be TRBD1 or TRBD2, each matching 5 bases. Trimming removed 4 bases from V and 2 bases from J, with 10 bases in between. Germline CDR1 is SGHTA and CDR2 is FQGNSA. This CDR3 comprises 14 residues. The complete variable domain, with remaining parts taken from reference TRBV7-2 and TRBJ2-3, reads GAGVSQSPSNKVTEKGKDVELRCDPISGHTALYWYRQSLGQGLEFLIYFQGNSAPDKSGLPSDRFSAERTGGSVSTLTIQRTQQEDSAVYLCASSSGRNTDTQYFGPGTRLTVL.